A single sample gave rise to the 12 T cell receptor beta chains below, sequenced in a study of cytomegalovirus exposure and HLA in healthy donors. Measured with immunoSEQ multiplex PCR; TCRdb has only the in-frame clones, and not every one. The data show about 120,000 clones, about 89% seen once. The sample consisted of PBMCs. The receptors originated from a woman aged 18 to 35 in good health and CMV-seronegative.

The chain carries TRBV7-9 and TRBJ2-1; D ambiguous. This CDR3 has 12 amino acids. Germline CDR1 SEHNR, CDR2 FQNEAQ (reference sequence). V lost 3 bases and J lost 4, with 4 bases in between. The CDR3 protein is CASSLSYNEQFF. The CDR3 DNA sequence: TGTGCCAGCAGCTTGTCTTACAATGAGCAGTTCTTC.

This clone has only one observation. The CDR3 coding sequence is TGCGCCAGCAGCTTGGAGCGTGTAACAGATACGCAGTATTTT. Translated, it gives CASSLERVTDTQYF. The chain carries TRBV5-1 and TRBJ2-3, with D unclear. Trimming removed 0 bases at V and 3 bases at J, with 8 bases between. Germline V CDR1 and CDR2: SGHRS, YFSETQ. This CDR3 comprises 14 residues. Filled out from reference TRBV5-1 and TRBJ2-3, the complete variable domain reads KAGVTQTPRYLIKTRGQQVTLSCSPISGHRSVSWYQQTPGQGLQFLFEYFSETQRNKGNFPGRFSGRQFSNSRSEMNVSTLELGDSALYLCASSLERVTDTQYFGPGTRLTVL.

The rearrangement links TRBV5-1 to TRBJ1-3, with 8 bases matching TRBD1. Germline trimming cut 0 bases from V and 4 bases from J; bases unmatched to any gene: 9. Germline lookup yields CDR1 SGHRS and CDR2 YFSETQ. This CDR3 spans 17 amino acids. CDR3 protein: CASSLGQGASQGNTIYF. CDR3 DNA: TGCGCCAGCAGCTTGGGGCAGGGGGCCAGTCAAGGAAACACCATATATTTT.

The CDR3 region is CASSNQGWAGELFF. CDR3 sequence (DNA): TGTGCCAGTAGTAATCAGGGGTGGGCCGGGGAGCTGTTTTTT. This chain joins TRBV19 and TRBJ2-2, with a tentative D call TRBD1 (6 bases). The CDR3 extends over 14 amino acids. V lost 4 bases, J lost 6 bases, and 12 bases lay in between. Germline values: CDR1 LNHDA, CDR2 SQIVND (reference sequence).

This clone was seen a handful of times. The J gene is TRBJ1-5, the V gene TRBV28; TRBD1 aligns across 10 bases. CDR3 length equals 16 residues. Germline V gene lookup returns CDR1 MDHEN and CDR2 SYDVKM. With 4 bases clipped from V and 2 bases from J, the junction kept 5 bases outside the gene matches. The CDR3 here is CASSSPGTGGNQPQHF. CDR3 in DNA: TGTGCCAGCAGTTCCCCCGGGACAGGGGGCAATCAGCCCCAGCATTTT.

The CDR3 DNA sequence: TGCAGCGTTGAAGATTTGGGCAGGCATTACACAGATACGCAGTATTTT. Protein: CSVEDLGRHYTDTQYF. The V and J genes are TRBV29-1 and TRBJ2-3; D uncertain. V was pared by 0 bases and J by 2 bases, with 15 bases between. The germline CDR1 and CDR2 sequences are SQVTM and ANQGSEA. The CDR3 is 16 amino acids.

This clone was seen once. The gene calls are TRBV29-1 and TRBJ1-1, with D perhaps matching TRBD1 (6 bases). The CDR3 covers 12 residues. Germline loops: CDR1 SQVTM, CDR2 ANQGSEA. V lost 7 bases to trimming and J lost 0 bases, with 9 bases between them. The DNA of the CDR3 is TGCAGCGGACACAGGGTGAACACTGAAGCTTTCTTT. This codes for CSGHRVNTEAFF. Full variable domain (outside the CDR3, taken from reference TRBV29-1 and TRBJ1-1): SAVISQKPSRDICQRGTSLTIQCQVDSQVTMMFWYRQQPGQSLTLIATANQGSEATYESGFVIDKFPISRPNLTFSTLTVSNMSPEDSSIYLCSGHRVNTEAFFGQGTRLTVV.

This clone was counted once. The chain joins TRBV25-1 to TRBJ2-3; 9 positions agree with TRBD1. CDR1 MGHDK and CDR2 SYGVNS come from the germline V gene. V gave up 3 bases and J gave up 4 bases; unmatched junction bases: 8. The CDR3 loop spans 16 amino acids. The CDR3 sequence is CASSDGGQGRADTQYF. In DNA form, the CDR3 reads TGTGCCAGCAGTGATGGAGGACAGGGGAGGGCAGATACGCAGTATTTT.

The V gene is TRBV12-5, the J gene TRBJ2-7; D is possibly TRBD2 (5 bases). The germline CDR1 and CDR2 sequences are LGHNT and FRNRAP. With 2 bases removed from V and 2 bases from J, the gap between germline ends came to 10 bases. The CDR3 covers 14 residues. The CDR3 DNA reads as TGTGCTAGTGGTTTGTCGGGAACTGCCTACGAGCAGTACTTC. Translating gives CASGLSGTAYEQYF. Looking up the rest from reference TRBV12-5 and TRBJ2-7 gives the full variable domain: DARVTQTPRHKVTEMGQEVTMRCQPILGHNTVFWYRQTMMQGLELLAYFRNRAPLDDSGMPKDRFSAEMPDATLATLKIQPSEPRDSAVYFCASGLSGTAYEQYFGPGTRLTVT.

V gene TRBV27 combines with J gene TRBJ1-1; possible D gene TRBD1, 5 bases. CDR1 and CDR2 from the germline V gene are MNHEY and SMNVEV (reference sequence). The CDR3 totals 14 residues. The germline V and J ends were trimmed by 5 bases and 6 bases, with 16 bases remaining between them. The CDR3 DNA is TGTGCCAGCAGTATGGGACTGTCTTTGGCTGAAGCTTTCTTT. Its protein product is CASSMGLSLAEAFF.

V gene TRBV25-1 combines with J gene TRBJ2-2; D perhaps matches TRBD2 (8 bases). V was shortened by 9 bases and J by 7 bases, with 15 bases between the two germline ends. The CDR3 extends over 13 amino acids. CDR1 and CDR2 from the germline V gene are MGHDK and SYGVNS. The CDR3 loop is CASREGAGGELFF. CDR3 nucleotides: TGTGCCAGTCGGGAGGGGGCAGGCGGGGAGCTGTTTTTT.

The chain combines TRBV2 with TRBJ2-5; TRBD1 matches at 9 bases. Trimming cost V 4 bases and J 7 bases; bases outside gene matches: 7. The germline V gene encodes CDR1 SNHLY and CDR2 FYNNEI. The CDR3 length is 14 residues. The CDR3 reads CASSVRTGDGTQYF. The CDR3 DNA follows: TGTGCCAGCAGTGTGAGGACAGGGGACGGGACCCAGTACTTC.